The 5 T cell receptor beta chains presented below share a single source sample, sequenced in a study of cytomegalovirus exposure and HLA in healthy donors. Vbeta (60) and Jbeta (13) primers were used in the PCR. Assay: immunoSEQ multiplex PCR; the TCRdb copy retains only in-frame clones and omits some. The table shows around 130,000 clones, with about 8.6% occurring only once. The sample comprised PBMCs. These receptors were collected from a middle-aged woman in good health and CMV-seropositive.

This clone appeared a few times. The chain carries TRBV18 and TRBJ2-1, with TRBD1 as a possible D gene (6 bases). The V end was cut by 7 bases, the J end by 0 bases, with 13 bases between. Germline values: CDR1 KGHSH, CDR2 LQKENI. This CDR3 contains 15 residues. The DNA of the CDR3 is TGTGCCAGCTGCCCGGACAGAAGCTCCTACAATGAGCAGTTCTTC. Encoded protein: CASCPDRSSYNEQFF.

The genes are TRBV5-4 and TRBJ2-3; 11 bases align to TRBD2. CDR1 and CDR2 from the germline V gene are SGHNT and YYREEE (reference sequence). Trimming removed 4 bases from V and 2 bases from J; junction bases left unmatched: 9. The CDR3 is 17 amino acids. The CDR3 DNA reads TGTGCCAGCAGCGTGGATGGGACTAGCGGCTTCACAGATACGCAGTATTTT. Its protein is CASSVDGTSGFTDTQYF.

The chain links TRBV28 to TRBJ1-5, with D perhaps TRBD1 (5 bases). Looked up from germline, CDR1 is MDHEN and CDR2 is SYDVKM. The V end lost 6 bases, the J end lost 1 base, and 13 bases lay between the germline ends. The CDR3 runs to 15 residues. CDR3 nucleotides: TGTGCCAGCAGCCGCAGGGTATCGAGCAATCAGCCCCAGCATTTT. This encodes CASSRRVSSNQPQHF.

The chain couples TRBV14 to TRBJ2-3; 10 nucleotides match TRBD2. The CDR3 extends over 16 amino acids. Losses at the gene ends were 3 bases for V and 4 bases for J; bases not matched to a gene: 7. Germline V gene sequence: CDR1 SGHDN, CDR2 FVKESK. The DNA of the CDR3 is TGTGCCAGCAGCCACTTCGGGACTAGCGATCCAGATACGCAGTATTTT. Encoded protein: CASSHFGTSDPDTQYF.

The chain recombines TRBV27 with TRBJ2-5; 10 bases map to TRBD2. The CDR3 runs 19 residues. V lost 7 bases and J lost 6; bases outside the gene matches: 23. CDR1 MNHEY and CDR2 SMNVEV come from the germline V gene (reference sequence). CDR3 sequence reads: CASTSGQGERGGLIKTQYF. The CDR3 bases are TGTGCCAGCACCTCGGGCCAGGGGGAGCGGGGGGGCCTAATTAAGACCCAGTACTTC.